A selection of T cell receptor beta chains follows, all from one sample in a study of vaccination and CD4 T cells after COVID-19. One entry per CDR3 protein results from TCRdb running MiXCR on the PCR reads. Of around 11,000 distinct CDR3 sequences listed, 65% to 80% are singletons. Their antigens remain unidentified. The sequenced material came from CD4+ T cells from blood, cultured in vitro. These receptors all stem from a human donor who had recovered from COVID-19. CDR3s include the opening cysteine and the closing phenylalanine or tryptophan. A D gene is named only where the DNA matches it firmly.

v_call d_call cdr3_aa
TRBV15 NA CATSSHHREGYTF
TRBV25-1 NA CASSDPDTEAFF
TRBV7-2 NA CASSFYYPPYEQYF
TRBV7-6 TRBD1 CASSLGQSYNTEAFF
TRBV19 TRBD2 CASSAPTSRTDEQFF
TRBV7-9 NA CASSSFGWGGGQGTEAFF
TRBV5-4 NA CASSLEGGLRNEQFF
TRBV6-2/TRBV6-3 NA CASSRTGRDQHF
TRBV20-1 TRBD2 CSAPRAGDVAADTQYF
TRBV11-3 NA CASSFTTTNTGELFF
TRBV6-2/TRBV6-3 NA CASRGGTPINQPQHF
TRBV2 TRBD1 CASSDGGSGQRPEAFF
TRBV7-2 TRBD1 CASSLDRARVGTEAFF
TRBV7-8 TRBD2 CASSSGLAGPSSGANVLTF
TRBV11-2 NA CASRYEGYYGYTF
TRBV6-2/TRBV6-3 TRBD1 CASRSSGTGTPTGELFF
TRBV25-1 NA CASSDYEQYF
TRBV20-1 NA CSAADSNSGNTIYF
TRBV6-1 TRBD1 CASSGRQGLGTEAFF
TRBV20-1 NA CSAIQGNGYTF
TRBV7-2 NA CASSPYVADKQFF
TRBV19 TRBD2 CASSLPSGSRNIQYF
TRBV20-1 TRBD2 CSAFSGSMAYEQYF
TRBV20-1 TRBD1 CSARQGADYGYTF
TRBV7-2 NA CASSLGKGQPQHF
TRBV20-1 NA CSARGTDNQPQHF
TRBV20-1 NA CSAGQATRVTEAFF
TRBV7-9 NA CASSWGVVETQYF
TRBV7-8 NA CASSLRAGEGYGYTF
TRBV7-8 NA CASSGLFGELGNQPQHF
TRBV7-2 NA CASSLRGVYSNQPQHF
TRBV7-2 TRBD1 CASSLMGQGAYEQYF
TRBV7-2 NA CASSLVKGQPQHF
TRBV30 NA CAWSADRTVYSNQPQHF
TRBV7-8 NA CASSLFDRGTEAFF
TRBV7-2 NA CASSEFRGVSTDTQYF
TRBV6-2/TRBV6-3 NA CASRNGAAGETQYF
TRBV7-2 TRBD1 CASSAQGGNTEAFF
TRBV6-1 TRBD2 CASNYRGGNYEQYF
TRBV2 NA CASSRSANSPLHF
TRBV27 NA CASSPTLRGKKGTEAFF
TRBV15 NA CATSRGGGGETQYF
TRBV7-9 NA CASSSGGNHEQYF
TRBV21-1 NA CASSNPRVRFQTQYF
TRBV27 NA CASSLTGTTWNEQFF
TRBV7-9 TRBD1 CASSLSAGGQPQHF
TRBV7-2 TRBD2 CATLKGLAGGNEQFF
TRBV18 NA CASSPYARLNIQYF
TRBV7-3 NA CASSRGGNANTGELFF